The 21 T cell receptor beta chains given below trace back to one sample, sequenced in a study of cytotoxic CD8 clonotypes in ibrutinib-treated CLL. Sequenced by immunoSEQ multiplex PCR; TCRdb stores in-frame clones only, minus some. The sample includes 160,000 or so clones, approximately 91% of them seen just once. The material was PBMCs, obtained at disease progression, from a patient treated with ibrutinib. The receptors shown here come from a human donor with chronic lymphocytic leukemia.

This clone was picked up many times. The rearrangement uses TRBV30 and TRBJ1-4; unclear D gene. V was shortened by 4 bases and J by 12 bases, with 18 bases between the two germline ends. CDR1 is GTSNPN and CDR2 is SVGIG in the germline V gene (reference sequence). This CDR3 comprises 13 residues. CDR3 in DNA: TGTGCCTGGAAGGTCGGGGTACTATCAGAACTGTTTTTT. Translating it yields CAWKVGVLSELFF.

The CDR3 region has the DNA TGTGCCAGCAGCTTAGCGCGGCGGGCTAGCGGGAGGGCCCCTGAGCAGTACTTC. It yields the protein CASSLARRASGRAPEQYF. V and J are TRBV7-8 and TRBJ2-7; TRBD2 agrees at 12 bases. The CDR3 loop spans 18 amino acids. The ends lost 0 bases at V and 7 bases at J; junction bases unmatched: 13. The germline V gene encodes CDR1 SGHVS and CDR2 FQNEAQ. Combining the CDR3 with reference TRBV7-8 and TRBJ2-7 gives the whole variable domain GAGVSQSPRYKVAKRGQDVALRCDPISGHVSLFWYQQALGQGPEFLTYFQNEAQLDKSGLPSDRFFAERPEGSVSTLKIQRTQQEDSAVYLCASSLARRASGRAPEQYFGPGTRLTVT.

The gene calls are TRBV7-3 and TRBJ1-3; D may be TRBD1 (6 bases). The CDR3 is made up of 17 amino acids. The germline CDR1 and CDR2 sequences are SGHTA and FQGTGA. Trimming removed 2 bases at V and 0 bases at J, with 14 bases between. CDR3 in amino acids: CASSLLGGGNSGNTIYF. DNA of the CDR3: TGTGCCAGCAGCTTATTAGGCGGGGGCAACTCTGGAAACACCATATATTTT.

The rearrangement joins TRBV20-1 to TRBJ2-7; D gene unclear. With 2 bases removed from V and 2 bases from J, the gap between germline ends came to 4 bases. The length of the CDR3 is 11 residues. CDR1 is DFQATT, CDR2 SNEGSKA, per germline (reference sequence). The CDR3 is CSARNTYEQYF. In nucleotides, the CDR3 is TGCAGTGCTAGAAATACCTACGAGCAGTACTTC.

This clone was detected a few times. The chain couples TRBV19 to TRBJ2-7, with 9 bases fitting TRBD1. With 4 bases clipped from V and 4 bases from J, the junction kept 5 bases outside the gene matches. The V gene's germline CDR1 is LNHDA and CDR2 SQIVND (reference sequence). The CDR3 runs to 14 residues. The CDR3, as DNA: TGTGCCAGTAGTAGCTATGGACAGGGGTACGAGCAGTACTTC. Protein product: CASSSYGQGYEQYF. Full variable domain (outside the CDR3, taken from reference TRBV19 and TRBJ2-7): DGGITQSPKYLFRKEGQNVTLSCEQNLNHDAMYWYRQDPGQGLRLIYYSQIVNDFQKGDIAEGYSVSREKKESFPLTVTSAQKNPTAFYLCASSSYGQGYEQYFGPGTRLTVT.

The chain employs TRBV7-2 and TRBJ2-3; D gene ambiguous. The V gene lost 1 base and the J gene lost 0 bases, with 17 bases spanning the gap. Germline V gene lookup returns CDR1 SGHTA and CDR2 FQGNSA. The CDR3 contains 18 residues. The CDR3 region has the DNA TGTGCCAGCAGCTTAGAAAGGAACGCGGTCGCTAGCACAGATACGCAGTATTTT. Residues: CASSLERNAVASTDTQYF.

The chain is built from TRBV28 and TRBJ1-2, with 7 bases fitting TRBD1. The V gene's germline CDR1 is MDHEN and CDR2 SYDVKM. Trimming removed 5 bases from V and 13 bases from J; junction bases left unmatched: 16. This CDR3 is built from 14 residues. In DNA form, the CDR3 reads TGTGCCAGCAGTCCCGGGGGGAGGGGGCGAAGATTCACCTTC. This codes for CASSPGGRGRRFTF.

This rearrangement joins TRBV2 to TRBJ1-5; D remains ambiguous. The CDR3 consists of 15 residues. Germline lookup yields CDR1 SNHLY and CDR2 FYNNEI. V lost 5 bases and J lost 4, with 15 bases in between. The CDR3 DNA reads TGTGCCAGCAGTAGGGAGCACACAGCGAATCAGCCCCAGCATTTT. Translated: CASSREHTANQPQHF.

The chain carries TRBV6-5 and TRBJ2-5; D is unresolved. V was trimmed by 5 bases and J by 5 bases, leaving 12 bases between them. This CDR3 has 13 amino acids. Per the germline V gene, CDR1 is MNHEY and CDR2 is SVGAGI. The CDR3: CASSRLFGETQYF. The DNA of the CDR3 is TGTGCCAGCAGTCGGCTGTTCGGGGAGACCCAGTACTTC.

The chain combines TRBV6-6 with TRBJ2-3; possible D gene TRBD2, 5 bases. Germline V gene data show CDR1 as MNHNY and CDR2 as SVGAGI (reference sequence). Trimming took off 2 bases at V and 8 bases at J, with 11 bases between the two ends. The CDR3 extends over 13 amino acids. The chain's CDR3 is CASSYLAGGTQYF. The CDR3 bases are TGTGCCAGCAGTTACCTGGCGGGCGGTACGCAGTATTTT.

The rearrangement links TRBV6-5 to TRBJ1-2; unclear D gene. Trimming removed 7 bases at V and 1 base at J, with 16 bases between. The CDR3 sequence is 15 residues long. CDR1 and CDR2 (germline): MNHEY, SVGAGI. The CDR3 nucleotides read TGTGCCAGCACCGAATATGAGGGAAATAACTATGGCTACACCTTC. Amino acid sequence: CASTEYEGNNYGYTF.

The count of this clone is one. The rearrangement joins TRBV16 to TRBJ2-7; TRBD2 is a possible D gene (5 bases). Germline values: CDR1 KGHSY, CDR2 FQNENV. The CDR3 runs to 12 residues. V lost 1 base and J lost 5, with 6 bases in between. In DNA, the CDR3 is TGTGCCAGCAGCCAATACGGGGACGAGCAGTACTTC. Amino acids: CASSQYGDEQYF. The variable domain in full, completed from reference TRBV16 and TRBJ2-7, reads GEEVAQTPKHLVRGEGQKAKLYCAPIKGHSYVFWYQQVLKNEFKFLISFQNENVFDETGMPKERFSAKCLPNSPCSLEIQATKLEDSAVYFCASSQYGDEQYFGPGTRLTVT.

Only one count was recorded for this clone. The rearrangement links TRBV19 to TRBJ2-7, with a tentative D call TRBD2 (6 bases). CDR3 length equals 15 residues. V lost 3 bases, J lost 3 bases, and 15 bases lay in between. Germline CDR1 reads LNHDA; CDR2 reads SQIVND (reference sequence). The CDR3 here is CASSIVAGNRYEQYF. The CDR3 DNA reads TGTGCCAGTAGTATTGTTGCGGGAAATCGCTACGAGCAGTACTTC.

V gene TRBV30 combines with J gene TRBJ2-2; D gene uncertain. The V gene lost 0 bases and the J gene lost 5 bases, with 7 bases spanning the gap. Germline CDR1 is GTSNPN and CDR2 is SVGIG (reference sequence). The CDR3 spans 13 residues. The CDR3 sequence is CAWSVSATGELFF. Here the CDR3 DNA reads TGTGCCTGGAGTGTATCTGCGACCGGGGAGCTGTTTTTT.

This CDR3 reads CASSQETRGYGYTF. Here the CDR3 DNA reads TGTGCCAGCAGCCAAGAGACCAGGGGCTATGGCTACACCTTC. The chain uses TRBV14 and TRBJ1-2, with a possible D match to TRBD1 (6 bases). Germline CDR1 is SGHDN and CDR2 is FVKESK. Trimming cost V 0 bases and J 4 bases, with 9 bases left between them. This CDR3 has 14 residues. The whole variable domain, remainder taken from reference TRBV14 and TRBJ1-2, is EAGVTQFPSHSVIEKGQTVTLRCDPISGHDNLYWYRRVMGKEIKFLLHFVKESKQDESGMPNNRFLAERTGGTYSTLKVQPAELEDSGVYFCASSQETRGYGYTFGSGTRLTVV.

The chain recombines TRBV2 with TRBJ1-2, with 8 bases that match TRBD1. The CDR3 sequence is 13 residues long. Germline lookup yields CDR1 SNHLY and CDR2 FYNNEI. V dropped 4 bases and J dropped 6; count of bases not matched to a gene: 4. The chain's CDR3 is CASSVGRGHGYTF. DNA of the CDR3: TGTGCCAGCAGTGTGGGCAGGGGGCATGGCTACACCTTC.

The chain is built from TRBV5-4 and TRBJ2-1; 7 positions match TRBD1. The V segment lost 6 bases and the J segment 4 bases; nucleotides outside the gene matches: 13. CDR1 and CDR2 (germline): SGHNT, YYREEE (reference sequence). The CDR3 consists of 16 residues. CDR3 region: CASMAGGPWRYNEQFF. The CDR3 bases are TGTGCCAGCATGGCAGGGGGTCCCTGGCGATACAATGAGCAGTTCTTC.

This sequence joins TRBV2 and TRBJ2-1; 10 bases are shared with TRBD2. The CDR3 totals 15 residues. In germline, CDR1 is SNHLY, CDR2 FYNNEI. V lost 6 bases and J lost 2; bases outside the gene matches: 4. CDR3 sequence reads: CASRTAGGPYNEQFF. The DNA for the CDR3 is TGTGCCAGCAGAACAGCGGGAGGGCCCTACAATGAGCAGTTCTTC. The full variable domain, completed using reference TRBV2 and TRBJ2-1, is EPEVTQTPSHQVTQMGQEVILRCVPISNHLYFYWYRQILGQKVEFLVSFYNNEISEKSEIFDDQFSVERPDGSNFTLKIRSTKLEDSAMYFCASRTAGGPYNEQFFGPGTRLTVL.

The chain recombines TRBV6-1 with TRBJ2-7; the D is unclear. With 2 bases removed from V and 6 bases from J, the gap between germline ends came to 20 bases. The CDR3 has 16 residues. Germline V CDR1 and CDR2: MNHNS, SASEGT. The CDR3 is CASSEIALRPTSEQYF. Here the CDR3 DNA reads TGTGCCAGCAGTGAAATTGCGTTGCGACCGACTTCCGAGCAGTACTTC.

The chain combines TRBV6-5 with TRBJ1-2; no clear D gene. Germline V CDR1 and CDR2: MNHEY, SVGAGI. V lost 6 bases and J 7 bases, leaving 15 bases between the germline ends. The CDR3 contains 13 residues. CDR3 in DNA: TGTGCCAGCAGCCTCCCTTCGATGGGTGGCTACACCTTC. It specifies CASSLPSMGGYTF.

This clone was picked up a small number of times. The J gene is TRBJ2-7, the V gene TRBV19; 10 bases agree with TRBD1. This CDR3 contains 16 residues. With V trimmed by 4 bases and J by 3 bases, 9 bases remained unmatched. CDR1 and CDR2 (germline): LNHDA, SQIVND (reference sequence). Written as DNA, the CDR3 is TGTGCCAGTAGTAGCGTAGGACAGGGGGAGTTCTACGAGCAGTACTTC. It codes for CASSSVGQGEFYEQYF.